A selection of T cell receptor beta chains follows, all from one sample in a study of T-cell reconstitution after alpha-beta-depleted transplantation in children. TCRdb redid the calling of the PCR reads with MiXCR, one entry per CDR3 protein. The data contain roughly 190,000 distinct CDR3 sequences, about 14% of them seen just once; the ten biggest clones take up 13%. Sequencing was performed on PBMCs from the stem cell graft donor, taken from the stem cell graft. The receptors come from a human donor who donated a stem cell graft to a child with acute lymphoblastic leukemia. CDR3s include the opening cysteine and the closing phenylalanine or tryptophan. The order of the fields is V gene, CDR3 length, J gene, clone size, D gene, CDR3 protein, CDR3 DNA. D genes are given only for firm matches. Size values are once, few and many counts, or a class for expanded clones, and some rows have none.

V gene: TRBV18; CDR3 length: 16; J gene: TRBJ2-3; clone size: many; D gene: TRBD2; CDR3 protein: CASSHTSGGSTDTQYF; CDR3 DNA: TGTGCCAGCTCACATACTAGCGGAGGGAGCACAGATACGCAGTATTTT
V gene: TRBV7-2; CDR3 length: 15; J gene: TRBJ1-1; clone size: -; D gene: -; CDR3 protein: CASSLHGGSNTEAFF; CDR3 DNA: TGTGCCAGCAGCTTACACGGTGGATCGAACACTGAAGCTTTCTTT
V gene: TRBV29-1; CDR3 length: 18; J gene: TRBJ2-1; clone size: -; D gene: TRBD2; CDR3 protein: CSVTGTSVSLSSYNEQFF; CDR3 DNA: TGCAGCGTCACCGGGACTAGCGTCTCCCTGAGCTCCTACAATGAGCAGTTCTTC
V gene: TRBV5-1; CDR3 length: 16; J gene: TRBJ2-7; clone size: -; D gene: -; CDR3 protein: CASSQIVTSPWGEQYF; CDR3 DNA: TGCGCCAGCAGCCAAATCGTAACTAGCCCTTGGGGCGAGCAGTACTTC
V gene: TRBV3-1; CDR3 length: 14; J gene: TRBJ2-7; clone size: -; D gene: -; CDR3 protein: CASSQERGFYEQYF; CDR3 DNA: TGTGCCAGCAGCCAAGAAAGGGGTTTCTACGAGCAGTACTTC
V gene: TRBV24-1; CDR3 length: 17; J gene: TRBJ1-1; clone size: few; D gene: -; CDR3 protein: CATSDNHPDSANTEAFF; CDR3 DNA: TGTGCCACCAGTGACAACCACCCCGACAGCGCTAACACTGAAGCTTTCTTT
V gene: TRBV7-9; CDR3 length: 13; J gene: TRBJ2-1; clone size: -; D gene: TRBD2; CDR3 protein: CASSKSGSDEQFF; CDR3 DNA: TGTGCCAGCAGCAAGAGCGGGAGCGATGAGCAGTTCTTC
V gene: TRBV12-3/TRBV12-4; CDR3 length: 15; J gene: TRBJ2-2; clone size: many; D gene: -; CDR3 protein: CASSMENANTGELFF; CDR3 DNA: TGTGCCAGCAGCATGGAAAACGCGAACACCGGGGAGCTGTTTTTT
V gene: TRBV18; CDR3 length: 13; J gene: TRBJ1-5; clone size: -; D gene: -; CDR3 protein: CASSLQANQPQHF; CDR3 DNA: TGTGCCAGCTCACTGCAGGCGAATCAGCCCCAGCATTTC
V gene: TRBV18; CDR3 length: 16; J gene: TRBJ1-3; clone size: many; D gene: TRBD1; CDR3 protein: CASSTGTGVSGNTIYF; CDR3 DNA: TGTGCCAGCTCAACCGGGACAGGTGTCTCTGGAAACACCATATATTTT
V gene: TRBV5-4; CDR3 length: 15; J gene: TRBJ2-2; clone size: -; D gene: TRBD1; CDR3 protein: CASSLQGAYTGELFF; CDR3 DNA: TGTGCCAGCAGCTTGCAGGGGGCATACACCGGGGAGCTGTTTTTT
V gene: TRBV7-2; CDR3 length: 15; J gene: TRBJ2-1; clone size: many; D gene: TRBD2; CDR3 protein: CASSKRLAGVYEQFF; CDR3 DNA: TGTGCCAGCAGCAAGCGGCTAGCGGGAGTCTATGAGCAGTTCTTC
V gene: TRBV6-2/TRBV6-3; CDR3 length: 16; J gene: TRBJ2-7; clone size: many; D gene: -; CDR3 protein: CASSYGGRIVRGEQYF; CDR3 DNA: TGTGCCAGCAGTTACGGGGGGCGAATTGTCCGGGGAGAGCAGTACTTC
V gene: TRBV7-9; CDR3 length: 15; J gene: TRBJ2-7; clone size: -; D gene: TRBD2; CDR3 protein: CASSSLTSGSYEQYF; CDR3 DNA: TGTGCCAGCAGCTCGCTGACTAGCGGCTCCTACGAGCAGTACTTC
V gene: TRBV5-1; CDR3 length: 16; J gene: TRBJ2-6; clone size: many; D gene: TRBD1; CDR3 protein: CASGGQGASGANVLTF; CDR3 DNA: TGCGCCAGCGGGGGACAGGGGGCCTCTGGGGCCAACGTCCTGACTTTC
V gene: TRBV12-3/TRBV12-4; CDR3 length: 13; J gene: TRBJ2-1; clone size: few; D gene: TRBD2; CDR3 protein: CASSLSGANEQFF; CDR3 DNA: TGTGCCAGCAGTTTAAGCGGGGCAAATGAGCAGTTCTTC
V gene: TRBV5-1; CDR3 length: 13; J gene: TRBJ1-4; clone size: many; D gene: -; CDR3 protein: CASSLGHNEKLFF; CDR3 DNA: TGCGCCAGCAGCTTGGGACACAATGAAAAACTGTTTTTT
V gene: TRBV20-1; CDR3 length: 14; J gene: TRBJ2-1; clone size: many; D gene: -; CDR3 protein: CSAAGVESYNEQFF; CDR3 DNA: TGCAGTGCTGCAGGGGTTGAATCCTACAATGAGCAGTTCTTC
V gene: TRBV5-1; CDR3 length: 16; J gene: TRBJ2-1; clone size: many; D gene: TRBD2; CDR3 protein: CASSGLEDGGGNEQFF; CDR3 DNA: TGCGCCAGCAGCGGCCTTGAGGATGGGGGAGGGAATGAGCAGTTCTTC
V gene: TRBV2; CDR3 length: 14; J gene: TRBJ2-3; clone size: -; D gene: TRBD1; CDR3 protein: CASTGQASGDTQYF; CDR3 DNA: TGTGCCAGCACCGGACAGGCCTCAGGGGATACGCAGTATTTT
V gene: TRBV29-1; CDR3 length: 14; J gene: TRBJ2-1; clone size: many; D gene: TRBD1; CDR3 protein: CSVGTGIFNNEQFF; CDR3 DNA: TGCAGCGTTGGGACAGGGATCTTCAACAATGAGCAGTTCTTC
V gene: TRBV6-1; CDR3 length: 14; J gene: TRBJ1-1; clone size: many; D gene: -; CDR3 protein: CASSRGLGSTEAFF; CDR3 DNA: TGTGCCAGCAGTAGAGGCCTGGGTTCCACTGAAGCTTTCTTT
V gene: TRBV7-9; CDR3 length: 15; J gene: TRBJ1-1; clone size: many; D gene: -; CDR3 protein: CASSTERVWNTEAFF; CDR3 DNA: TGTGCCAGCAGTACCGAGAGGGTTTGGAACACTGAAGCTTTCTTT
V gene: TRBV12-3/TRBV12-4; CDR3 length: 13; J gene: TRBJ2-2; clone size: many; D gene: -; CDR3 protein: CASSLRATGELFF; CDR3 DNA: TGTGCCAGCAGTTTAAGGGCGACCGGGGAGCTGTTTTTT